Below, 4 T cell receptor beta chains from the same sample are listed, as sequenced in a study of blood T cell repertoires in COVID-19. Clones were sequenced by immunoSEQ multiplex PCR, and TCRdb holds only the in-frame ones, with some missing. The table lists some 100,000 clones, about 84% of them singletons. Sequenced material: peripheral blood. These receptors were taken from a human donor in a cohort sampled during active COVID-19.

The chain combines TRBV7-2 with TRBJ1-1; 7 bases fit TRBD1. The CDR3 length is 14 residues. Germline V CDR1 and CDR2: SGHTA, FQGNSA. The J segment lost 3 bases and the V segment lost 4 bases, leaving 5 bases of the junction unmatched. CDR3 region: CASSSTRGYTEAFF. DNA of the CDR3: TGTGCCAGCAGCTCGACCAGGGGGTACACTGAAGCTTTCTTT.

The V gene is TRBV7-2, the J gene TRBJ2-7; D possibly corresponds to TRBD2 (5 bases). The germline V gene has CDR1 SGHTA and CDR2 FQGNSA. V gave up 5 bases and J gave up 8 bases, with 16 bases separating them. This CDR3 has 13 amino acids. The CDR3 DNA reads TGTGCCAGCAGCATAAACTTAGTCGGGAAGCAGTACTTC. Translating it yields CASSINLVGKQYF.

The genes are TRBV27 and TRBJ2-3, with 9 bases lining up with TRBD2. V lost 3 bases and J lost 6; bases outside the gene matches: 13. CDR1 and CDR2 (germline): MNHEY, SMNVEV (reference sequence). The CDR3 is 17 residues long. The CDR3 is CASSFFSGGPKGDTQYF. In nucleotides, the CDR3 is TGTGCCAGCAGTTTTTTCAGCGGGGGGCCTAAAGGGGATACGCAGTATTTT.

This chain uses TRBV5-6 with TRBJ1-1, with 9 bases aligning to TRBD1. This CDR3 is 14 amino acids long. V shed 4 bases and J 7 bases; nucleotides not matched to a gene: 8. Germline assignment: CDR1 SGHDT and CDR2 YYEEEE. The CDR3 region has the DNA TGTGCCAGCAGCACGGACAGGGGTTGGGGTGAAGCTTTCTTT. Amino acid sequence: CASSTDRGWGEAFF.